This entry lists 8 T cell receptor beta chains sequenced from one sample in a study of T cells after somatic rescue of genetic block. The data were produced by immunoSEQ multiplex PCR, yet TCRdb's version contains in-frame clones alone and is incomplete. The sample gives 68,000 or so clones, around 90% of which show up once; 2.9% is in the top ten. The sample comprised peripheral blood mononuclear cells (PBMCs). The source is a middle-aged man.

V and J are TRBV18 and TRBJ2-1; 10 bases align to TRBD1. The V segment lost 5 bases and the J segment 8 bases; nucleotides outside the gene matches: 6. Per germline, CDR1 KGHSH and CDR2 LQKENI. The CDR3 runs 14 residues. CDR3 DNA: TGTGCCAGCTCAGCAAGACAGGGGGCCGATGAGCAGTTCTTC. Translation gives CASSARQGADEQFF.

The CDR3 bases are TGTGCCAGCAGCTTAGGGGTTTTTGGGAATGAGCAGTTCTTC. Protein product: CASSLGVFGNEQFF. J is TRBJ2-1 and V is TRBV11-2; D not resolved. CDR1 and CDR2 from the germline V gene are SGHAT and FQNNGV. Between the trimmed V and J ends, which lost 1 base and 7 bases, there was a span of 11 bases. There are 14 residues in the CDR3.

The V gene is TRBV10-3, the J gene TRBJ1-5, with 7 bases matching TRBD1. The CDR3 spans 16 residues. CDR1 ENHRY and CDR2 SYGVKD come from the germline V gene. The trim removed 1 base at V and 3 bases at J, leaving 6 bases unmatched. In DNA form, the CDR3 reads TGTGCCATCAGTGAGTTTCCCAGGGGGGACAATCAGCCCCAGCATTTT. Its translation is CAISEFPRGDNQPQHF.

The chain combines TRBV11-3 with TRBJ2-1; 11 nucleotides align to TRBD2. CDR1 and CDR2 from the germline V gene are SGHNT and YENEEA. This CDR3 region has 18 residues. Germline trimming cut 1 base from V and 1 base from J; bases unmatched to any gene: 6. In nucleotides, the CDR3 is TGTGCCAGCAGCTTAGGCGGAACTAGCGGGGGATCCTACAATGAGCAGTTCTTC. This sequence encodes CASSLGGTSGGSYNEQFF.

This rearrangement joins TRBV11-2 to TRBJ1-2, with D tentatively TRBD1 (5 bases). The CDR3 is 12 amino acids. Germline V gives CDR1 SGHAT, CDR2 FQNNGV. V was clipped by 8 bases and J by 3 bases, with 10 bases between them. CDR3 protein: CASSGGDYGYTF. CDR3 DNA sequence: TGTGCCAGCTCCGGGGGGGACTATGGCTACACCTTC.

The rearrangement joins TRBV7-9 to TRBJ2-3, with TRBD2 matching over 7 bases. With V trimmed by 0 bases and J by 1 base, 4 bases remained unmatched. The germline gives CDR1 SEHNR, CDR2 FQNEAQ (reference sequence). The CDR3 loop spans 16 amino acids. The CDR3 DNA follows: TGTGCCAGCAGCTTAGCACTAGCGAAACGCACAGATACGCAGTATTTT. This codes for CASSLALAKRTDTQYF.

The chain recombines TRBV11-3 with TRBJ2-1; TRBD2 agrees at 7 bases. The CDR3 totals 14 residues. Germline values: CDR1 SGHNT, CDR2 YENEEA. V trimming: 9 bases; J trimming: 8 bases; junction bases outside the gene matches: 13. The CDR3 sequence: CASKGGRPSDEQFF. The CDR3 DNA follows: TGTGCCAGTAAGGGCGGGAGACCCTCGGATGAGCAGTTCTTC.

V usage is TRBV10-1 and J usage is TRBJ1-5; D is perhaps TRBD1 (6 bases). V shed 7 bases and J shed 2 bases, with 21 bases lying between them. Germline assignment: CDR1 WNHNN and CDR2 SYGVQD (reference sequence). The CDR3 is made up of 17 amino acids. The chain's CDR3 is CASNRDTSRLGNQPQHF. CDR3 nucleotides: TGCGCCAGCAATCGGGACACCTCGAGGCTAGGCAATCAGCCCCAGCATTTT.